The 21 T cell receptor beta chains presented below share a single source sample, sequenced in a study of beta chain features in type 1 diabetes. The investigators reverse transcribed all of the isolated RNA, so they sequenced expressed TCRB transcripts. Using immunoSEQ multiplex PCR, the repertoire was profiled, and TCRdb retains in-frame clones only, with some absent. The table has a few hundred thousand clones, about 30% seen once. Material for sequencing was central memory CD4+ T cells from blood. The receptors come from a man under 40 in good health.

This clone appeared a few times. The chain employs TRBV14 and TRBJ2-1, with D tentatively TRBD1 (5 bases). The CDR3 consists of 14 residues. V was clipped by 4 bases and J by 5 bases, with 12 bases between them. Per the germline V gene, CDR1 is SGHDN and CDR2 is FVKESK. The CDR3 protein is CASSRGAAHNEQFF. The CDR3 DNA sequence: TGTGCCAGCAGCCGGGGCGCAGCCCACAATGAGCAGTTCTTC.

This clone appeared a few times. CDR3 residues: CSVEEQGRHGYTF. As DNA, the CDR3 is TGCAGCGTTGAAGAGCAGGGGCGGCACGGCTACACCTTC. The genes are TRBV29-1 and TRBJ1-2; tentatively, D is TRBD1 (6 bases). V lost 0 bases and J 8 bases, leaving 13 bases between the germline ends. The CDR3 extends over 13 amino acids. Germline assignment: CDR1 SQVTM and CDR2 ANQGSEA.

The rearrangement uses TRBV30 and TRBJ2-7, with D possibly TRBD2 on 6 matching bases. CDR1 and CDR2 (germline): GTSNPN, SVGIG (reference sequence). Trimming removed 8 bases from V and 1 base from J, with 12 bases in between. This CDR3 region has 12 residues. The CDR3 DNA reads as TGTGCCGGGGGGACGGCTTCCTACGAGCAGTACTTC. Translated, it gives CAGGTASYEQYF. Full variable domain (remainder filled in from reference TRBV30 and TRBJ2-7): SQTIHQWPATLVQPVGSPLSLECTVEGTSNPNLYWYRQAAGRGLQLLFYSVGIGQISSEVPQNLSASRPQDRQFILSSKKLLLSDSGFYLCAGGTASYEQYFGPGTRLTVT.

About this clone itself: This likely stems from a read error, as it lies one base from a far larger clone. This chain links TRBV30 with TRBJ2-3, with D unresolved. Germline assignment: CDR1 GTSNPN and CDR2 SVGIG (reference sequence). Trimming cost V 1 base and J 0 bases, with 14 bases left between them. The CDR3 spans 16 residues. CDR3 nucleotides: TGTGCCTGGAGTGGGCCCGGTGCCACTAGCACAGATACGCAGTATTTT. Translation gives CAWSGPGATSTDTQYF. Filled out from reference TRBV30 and TRBJ2-3, the complete variable domain reads SQTIHQWPATLVQPVGSPLSLECTVEGTSNPNLYWYRQAAGRGLQLLFYSVGIGQISSEVPQNLSASRPQDRQFILSSKKLLLSDSGFYLCAWSGPGATSTDTQYFGPGTRLTVL.

J is TRBJ1-2 and V is TRBV5-1; D is possibly TRBD1 (6 bases). The CDR3 contains 16 residues. CDR1 SGHRS and CDR2 YFSETQ come from the germline V gene. Trimming took 1 base from V and 6 from J, leaving 19 bases between them. The CDR3 loop is CASSLRIGTGNDGYTF. Here the CDR3 DNA reads TGCGCCAGCAGCTTGCGGATCGGTACAGGGAACGATGGCTACACCTTC.

The V and J genes are TRBV7-9 and TRBJ2-7, with D maybe TRBD1 (6 bases). The V gene's germline CDR1 is SEHNR and CDR2 FQNEAQ (reference sequence). V lost 5 bases to trimming and J lost 0 bases, with 14 bases between them. The CDR3 has 15 residues. CDR3 loop: CASSPGVGSSYEQYF. CDR3 nucleotides: TGTGCCAGCAGCCCAGGGGTCGGAAGCTCCTACGAGCAGTACTTC.

The chain carries TRBV30 and TRBJ1-2, with D possibly matching TRBD1 (5 bases). Trimming took 5 bases from V and 4 from J, leaving 11 bases between them. CDR3 length equals 12 residues. The germline gives CDR1 GTSNPN, CDR2 SVGIG (reference sequence). The CDR3 loop is CAWEPGIYGYTF. The CDR3 bases are TGTGCCTGGGAGCCAGGGATCTATGGCTACACCTTC.

In its sample, this clone was seen a few times. The chain links TRBV29-1 to TRBJ2-3; D may be TRBD2 (5 bases). Looked up from germline, CDR1 is SQVTM and CDR2 is ANQGSEA. The CDR3 runs 13 residues. Deletions cut 4 bases from V and 6 bases from J, with 14 bases between. CDR3 residues: CSVVTGKSDTQYF. CDR3 sequence (DNA): TGCAGCGTTGTAACGGGGAAGTCCGATACGCAGTATTTT.

The chain couples TRBV6-5 to TRBJ2-7, with 12 bases that match TRBD2. The germline CDR1 and CDR2 sequences are MNHEY and SVGAGI. CDR3 length equals 16 residues. V lost 0 bases, J lost 6 bases, and 6 bases stayed unmatched. CDR3 amino acids: CASSYSNLAGGFEQYF. In nucleotides, the CDR3 is TGTGCCAGCAGTTACTCGAATCTAGCGGGAGGGTTCGAGCAGTACTTC.

This clone has a handful of counts. This chain uses TRBV7-2 with TRBJ2-2; a weak D match, TRBD1 (5 bases). The CDR3 length is 14 residues. The V gene's germline CDR1 is SGHTA and CDR2 FQGNSA. The V and J ends lost 5 bases and 3 bases respectively, with 10 bases between them. The CDR3 DNA reads TGTGCCAGCAGCCCAGGGCCCTACACCGGGGAGCTGTTTTTT. Protein sequence: CASSPGPYTGELFF.

The gene calls are TRBV27 and TRBJ2-5, with D tentatively TRBD2 (5 bases). This CDR3 contains 12 residues. Germline V gene sequence: CDR1 MNHEY, CDR2 SMNVEV (reference sequence). The V end lost 7 bases, the J end lost 5 bases, and 11 bases lay between the germline ends. The CDR3 reads CASTTPGETQYF. The CDR3 DNA is TGTGCCAGCACCACCCCGGGGGAGACCCAGTACTTC.

This clone has just a few counts. This chain uses TRBV27 with TRBJ2-1; 9 bases agree with TRBD2. The CDR3 length is 12 residues. Germline V lookup: CDR1 MNHEY, CDR2 SMNVEV (reference sequence). V lost 8 bases to trimming and J lost 11 bases; unmatched junction nucleotides: 7. CDR3 nucleotides: TGTGCCAGCCGCTCGGCGGGAGGGAAGCAGTTCTTC. It specifies CASRSAGGKQFF.

A few counts support this clone. The CDR3 region is CASARRENEQFF. The CDR3 DNA is TGTGCCAGCGCTCGGCGGGAGAATGAGCAGTTCTTC. The J gene is TRBJ2-1, the V gene TRBV6-1; 7 nucleotides line up with TRBD2. CDR1 is MNHNS, CDR2 SASEGT, per germline. J lost 7 bases, V lost 8 bases, and 5 bases had no gene match. This CDR3 comprises 12 residues.

This clone was seen ten or more times. This chain uses TRBV19 with TRBJ2-3; a possible D gene is TRBD1 (5 bases). Germline CDR1 LNHDA, CDR2 SQIVND (reference sequence). The CDR3 contains 13 residues. V lost 2 bases to trimming and J lost 6 bases, with 9 bases between them. CDR3 in amino acids: CASSINPGDTQYF. As DNA, the CDR3 is TGTGCCAGTAGTATAAACCCAGGGGATACGCAGTATTTT.

The sample holds a few counts of this clone. The genes are TRBV12-5 and TRBJ2-7; D remains unclear. Trimming took 1 base from V and 7 from J, leaving 8 bases between them. The CDR3 consists of 12 residues. Germline CDR1 and CDR2: LGHNT and FRNRAP. CDR3 nucleotide sequence: TGTGCTAGTGGTTTGGATCTCGGGGAGCAGTACTTC. Translation gives CASGLDLGEQYF. Full variable domain (missing parts from reference TRBV12-5 and TRBJ2-7): DARVTQTPRHKVTEMGQEVTMRCQPILGHNTVFWYRQTMMQGLELLAYFRNRAPLDDSGMPKDRFSAEMPDATLATLKIQPSEPRDSAVYFCASGLDLGEQYFGPGTRLTVT.

On this clone itself: This likely stems from a read error, as it lies one base from a far larger clone. V is TRBV30 and J is TRBJ2-2; 8 nucleotides align to TRBD1. V trimming: 8 bases; J trimming: 6 bases; junction bases outside the gene matches: 5. The CDR3 loop spans 12 amino acids. CDR1 GTSNPN and CDR2 SVGIG come from the germline V gene (reference sequence). CDR3 DNA sequence: TGTGCCGGGGGACAGGTGGCCGGGGAGCTGTTTTTT. Amino acids: CAGGQVAGELFF.

This clone has just a few counts. The chain uses TRBV4-2 and TRBJ2-2, with D uncertain. The V gene's germline CDR1 is LGHNA and CDR2 YNFKEQ. This CDR3 is 14 amino acids long. V shed 3 bases and J shed 3 bases, with 8 bases lying between them. The CDR3: CASSQGPDTGELFF. In nucleotides, the CDR3 is TGTGCCAGCAGCCAGGGCCCCGACACCGGGGAGCTGTTTTTT.

The V gene is TRBV15, the J gene TRBJ2-1, with 7 bases lining up with TRBD2. The length of the CDR3 is 15 residues. Per germline, CDR1 LNHNV and CDR2 YYDKDF (reference sequence). With V trimmed by 8 bases and J by 2 bases, 9 bases remained unmatched. CDR3: CATEQGGETYNEQFF. In nucleotides, the CDR3 is TGTGCCACCGAGCAGGGAGGGGAGACCTACAATGAGCAGTTCTTC.

This clone has only a few counts. The chain uses TRBV7-9 and TRBJ2-5, with 7 positions matching TRBD1. The CDR3 spans 17 residues. Germline values: CDR1 SEHNR, CDR2 FQNEAQ (reference sequence). The V segment lost 5 bases and the J segment 2 bases; nucleotides outside the gene matches: 14. Here the CDR3 reads CASSNFYGTAAQETQYF. Written as DNA, the CDR3 is TGTGCCAGCAGCAATTTCTACGGGACAGCAGCACAAGAGACCCAGTACTTC.

In the case of this clone: A read error may account for a junction end that differs from germline. V gene TRBV15 combines with J gene TRBJ2-7, with 7 bases fitting TRBD1. Germline-derived CDR1 and CDR2 are LNHNV and YYDKDF (reference sequence). CDR3 length: 14 residues. For the CDR3, the DNA is TGTGCCACCAGCAGAGTAGTTCTCCACGGACAGGCCCGCTTC. This gives the protein CATSRVVLHGQARF.

This clone appeared once. The chain employs TRBV7-6 and TRBJ2-5; 16 nucleotides match TRBD2. CDR1 is SGHVS and CDR2 is FNYEAQ in the germline V gene. The CDR3 has 16 amino acids. The V gene end was trimmed by 0 bases and the J gene end by 9 bases; junction bases not matched to a gene: 4. As DNA, the CDR3 is TGTGCCAGCAGCTTAGCAGGGGGGACTAGCGGGAGGGCCCAGTACTTC. Its translation is CASSLAGGTSGRAQYF.